This record covers a single T cell receptor beta chain. What it binds is unknown. The CDR3 has 14 amino acids. The germline gives CDR1 SNHLY, CDR2 FYNNEI. With V trimmed by 3 bases and J by 6 bases, 2 bases remained unmatched. The source of the sample is a study of cytomegalovirus exposure and HLA in healthy donors. Study-level findings and limits: Analyzed later, most CMV-associated TCR beta chains appeared HLA-restricted.

The PCR was carried out with 60 Vbeta primers and 13 Jbeta primers. The repertoire was sequenced with immunoSEQ multiplex PCR; TCRdb's copy has only in-frame clones and lacks some. Counted here are 100,000 to 120,000 clones, roughly 80% occurring once; the ten biggest clones make up 5% to 7.5%. Sequencing was done on a sample of PBMCs. The V call is TRBV2, the J call TRBJ1-6; 7 positions agree with TRBD1. The clonotype was recovered from a young man in good health and CMV-seropositive. Here the CDR3 reads CASSEGQFNSPLHF. As DNA, the CDR3 is TGTGCCAGCAGTGAGGGACAGTTTAATTCACCCCTCCACTTT.